What follows is one TCR beta chain and its context. Its specificity is not known. These data originate in a study of response to subunit inactivated influenza vaccine. Study-wide findings and caveats: Each seasonal flu vaccination may recruit only limited new T cells, authors suggested.

Losses at the gene ends were 8 bases for V and 4 bases for J; bases not matched to a gene: 6. This CDR3 has 14 residues. CDR1 and CDR2 (germline): MDHEN, SYDVKM. MiXCR, run by TCRdb on the RT-PCR reads, gives a single entry per CDR3 protein. The table has hundreds of thousands of distinct CDR3 sequences, 14% seen once; the top ten hold roughly 7.6%. The TCR was taken from a man in his fifties or sixties who received an inactivated influenza vaccine. Sample: PBMCs from blood, taken around 15 days before vaccination. The chain has TRBV28 and TRBJ2-1; 9 bases line up with TRBD2. CDR3 sequence reads: CASGGGGVYNEQFF. CDR3 bases: TGTGCCAGCGGCGGGGGGGGCGTATACAATGAGCAGTTCTTC.